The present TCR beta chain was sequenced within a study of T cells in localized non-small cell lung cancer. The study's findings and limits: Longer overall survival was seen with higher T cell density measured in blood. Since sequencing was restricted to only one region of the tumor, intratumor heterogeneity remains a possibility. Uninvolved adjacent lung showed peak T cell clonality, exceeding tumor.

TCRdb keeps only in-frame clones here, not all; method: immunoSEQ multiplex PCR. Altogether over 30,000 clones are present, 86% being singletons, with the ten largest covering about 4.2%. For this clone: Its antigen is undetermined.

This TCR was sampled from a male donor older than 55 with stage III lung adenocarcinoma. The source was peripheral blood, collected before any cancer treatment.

The CDR3 bases are TGTGCCAGCAGTCAACCCGGGACAGGGTGGAACACCATATATTTT. As protein: CASSQPGTGWNTIYF. The rearrangement uses TRBV6-5 and TRBJ1-3; 9 bases map to TRBD1. V lost 5 bases, J lost 7 bases, and 9 bases stayed unmatched. Germline V gene data show CDR1 as MNHEY and CDR2 as SVGAGI. CDR3 length: 15 amino acids.